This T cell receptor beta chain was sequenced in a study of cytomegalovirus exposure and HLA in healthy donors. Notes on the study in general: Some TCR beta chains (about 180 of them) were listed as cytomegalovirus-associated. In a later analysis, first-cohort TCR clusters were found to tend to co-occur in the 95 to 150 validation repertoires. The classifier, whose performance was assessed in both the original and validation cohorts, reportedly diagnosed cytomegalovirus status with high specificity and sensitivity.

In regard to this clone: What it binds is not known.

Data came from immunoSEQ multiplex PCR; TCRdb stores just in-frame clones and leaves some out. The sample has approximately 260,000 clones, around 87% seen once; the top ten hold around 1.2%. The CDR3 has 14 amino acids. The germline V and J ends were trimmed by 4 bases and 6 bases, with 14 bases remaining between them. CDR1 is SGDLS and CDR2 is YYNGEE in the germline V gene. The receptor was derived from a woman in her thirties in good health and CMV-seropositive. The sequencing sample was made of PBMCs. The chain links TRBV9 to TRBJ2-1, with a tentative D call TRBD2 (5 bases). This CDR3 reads CASSTRGAFNEQFF. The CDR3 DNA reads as TGTGCCAGCAGCACCCGGGGAGCATTCAATGAGCAGTTCTTC.